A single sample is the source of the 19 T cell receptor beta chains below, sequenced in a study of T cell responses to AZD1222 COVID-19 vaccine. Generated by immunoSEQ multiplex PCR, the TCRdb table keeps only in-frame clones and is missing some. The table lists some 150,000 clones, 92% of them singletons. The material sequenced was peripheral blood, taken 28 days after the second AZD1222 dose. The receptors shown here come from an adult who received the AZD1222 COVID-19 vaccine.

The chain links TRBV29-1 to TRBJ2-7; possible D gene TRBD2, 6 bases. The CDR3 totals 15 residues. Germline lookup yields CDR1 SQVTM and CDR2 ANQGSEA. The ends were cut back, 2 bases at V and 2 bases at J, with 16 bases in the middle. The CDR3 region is CSVENGGGDAYEQYF. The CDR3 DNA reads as TGCAGCGTTGAAAACGGGGGTGGGGACGCCTACGAGCAGTACTTC.

The CDR3 spells CAFDRSYEQYF. CDR3 DNA sequence: TGTGCCTTTGACAGATCCTACGAGCAGTACTTC. The chain employs TRBV30 and TRBJ2-7; possible D gene TRBD1, 5 bases. CDR1 GTSNPN and CDR2 SVGIG come from the germline V gene (reference sequence). V lost 7 bases and J lost 1, with 8 bases in between. The CDR3 covers 11 residues.

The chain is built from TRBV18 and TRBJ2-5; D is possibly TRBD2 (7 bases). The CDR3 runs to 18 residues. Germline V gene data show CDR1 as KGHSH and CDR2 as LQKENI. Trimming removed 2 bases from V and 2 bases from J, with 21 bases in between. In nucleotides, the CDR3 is TGTGCCAGCTCACCAAGACTAGCAGGGGCCCAAATGCAAGAGACCCAGTACTTC. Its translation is CASSPRLAGAQMQETQYF.

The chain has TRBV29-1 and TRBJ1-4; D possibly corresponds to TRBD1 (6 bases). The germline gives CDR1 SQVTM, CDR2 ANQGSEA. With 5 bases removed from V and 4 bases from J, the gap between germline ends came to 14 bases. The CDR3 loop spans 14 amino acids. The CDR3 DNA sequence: TGCAGCGTTAGGGGGGGCAGCTTTAATGAAAAACTGTTTTTT. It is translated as CSVRGGSFNEKLFF.

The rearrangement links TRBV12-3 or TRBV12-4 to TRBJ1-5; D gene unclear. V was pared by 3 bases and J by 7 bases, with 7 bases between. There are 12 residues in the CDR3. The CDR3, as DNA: TGTGCCAGCAGTTTTATAGGGCAGCCCCAGCATTTT. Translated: CASSFIGQPQHF.

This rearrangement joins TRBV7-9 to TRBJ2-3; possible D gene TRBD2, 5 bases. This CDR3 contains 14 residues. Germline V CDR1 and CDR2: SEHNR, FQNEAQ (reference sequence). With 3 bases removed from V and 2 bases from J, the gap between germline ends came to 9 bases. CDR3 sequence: CASSFETITDTQYF. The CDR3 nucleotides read TGTGCCAGCAGCTTCGAGACTATCACAGATACGCAGTATTTT. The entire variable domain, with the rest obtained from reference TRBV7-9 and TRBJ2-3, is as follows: DTGVSQNPRHKITKRGQNVTFRCDPISEHNRLYWYRQTLGQGPEFLTYFQNEAQLEKSRLLSDRFSAERPKGSFSTLEIQRTEQGDSAMYLCASSFETITDTQYFGPGTRLTVL.

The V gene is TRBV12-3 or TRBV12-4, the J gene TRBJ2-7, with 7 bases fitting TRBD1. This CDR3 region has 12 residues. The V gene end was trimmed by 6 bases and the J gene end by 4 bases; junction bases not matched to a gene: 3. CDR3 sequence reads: CASRTGAYEQYF. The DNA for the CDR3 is TGTGCCAGCAGAACAGGGGCGTACGAGCAGTACTTC.

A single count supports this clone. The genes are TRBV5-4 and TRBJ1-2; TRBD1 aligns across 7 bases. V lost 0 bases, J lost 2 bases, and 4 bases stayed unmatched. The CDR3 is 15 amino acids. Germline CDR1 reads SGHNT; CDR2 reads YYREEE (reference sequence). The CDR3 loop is CASSLGRGSNYGYTF. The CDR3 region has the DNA TGTGCCAGCAGCTTGGGCAGGGGGTCGAACTATGGCTACACCTTC.

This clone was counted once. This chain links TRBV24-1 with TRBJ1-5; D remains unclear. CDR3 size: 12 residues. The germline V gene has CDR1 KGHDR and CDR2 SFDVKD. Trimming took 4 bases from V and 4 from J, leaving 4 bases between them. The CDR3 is CATSEQNQPQHF. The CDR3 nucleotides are TGTGCCACCAGTGAACAGAATCAGCCCCAGCATTTT.

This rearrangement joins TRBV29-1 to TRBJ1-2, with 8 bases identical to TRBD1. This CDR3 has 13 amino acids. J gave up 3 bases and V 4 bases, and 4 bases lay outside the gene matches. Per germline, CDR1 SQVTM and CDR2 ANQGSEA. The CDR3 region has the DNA TGCAGCGTTGGGACAGGGAGGGACTATGGCTACACCTTC. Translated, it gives CSVGTGRDYGYTF.

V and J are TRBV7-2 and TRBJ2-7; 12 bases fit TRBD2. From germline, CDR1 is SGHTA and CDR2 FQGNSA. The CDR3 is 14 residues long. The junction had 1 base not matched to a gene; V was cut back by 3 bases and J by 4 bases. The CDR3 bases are TGTGCCAGCAGCTTCGGACTAGCGGGATACGAGCAGTACTTC. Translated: CASSFGLAGYEQYF. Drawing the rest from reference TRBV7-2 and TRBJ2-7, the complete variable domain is GAGVSQSPSNKVTEKGKDVELRCDPISGHTALYWYRQSLGQGLEFLIYFQGNSAPDKSGLPSDRFSAERTGGSVSTLTIQRTQQEDSAVYLCASSFGLAGYEQYFGPGTRLTVT.

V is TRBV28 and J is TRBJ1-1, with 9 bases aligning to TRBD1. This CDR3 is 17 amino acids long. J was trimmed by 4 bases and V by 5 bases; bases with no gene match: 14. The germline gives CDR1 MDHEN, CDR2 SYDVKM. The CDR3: CASSPSPGTGFGTEAFF. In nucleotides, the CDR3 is TGTGCCAGCAGTCCCAGTCCCGGGACAGGGTTTGGCACTGAAGCTTTCTTT.

In DNA form, the CDR3 reads TGTGCCAGCAGATTACCGGGACTAGCGGGAGGGGCCACCTACGAGCAGTACTTC. Amino acids: CASRLPGLAGGATYEQYF. This chain connects TRBV28 to TRBJ2-7; TRBD2 aligns across 16 bases. The J segment lost 2 bases and the V segment lost 6 bases, leaving 10 bases of the junction unmatched. Germline V gives CDR1 MDHEN, CDR2 SYDVKM. This CDR3 contains 18 residues.

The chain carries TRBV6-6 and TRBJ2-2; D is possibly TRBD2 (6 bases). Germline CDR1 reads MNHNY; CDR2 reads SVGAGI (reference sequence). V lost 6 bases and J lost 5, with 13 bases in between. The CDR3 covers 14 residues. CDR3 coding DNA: TGTGCCAGCAGGGGGACTGTTGGTACCGGGGAGCTGTTTTTT. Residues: CASRGTVGTGELFF.

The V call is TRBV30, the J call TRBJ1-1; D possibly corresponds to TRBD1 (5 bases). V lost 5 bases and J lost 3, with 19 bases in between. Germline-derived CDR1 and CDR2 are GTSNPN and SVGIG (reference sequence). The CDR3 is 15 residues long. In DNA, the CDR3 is TGTGCCTGGGTACCCGGGGGTCGCGGGGACACTGAAGCTTTCTTT. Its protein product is CAWVPGGRGDTEAFF.

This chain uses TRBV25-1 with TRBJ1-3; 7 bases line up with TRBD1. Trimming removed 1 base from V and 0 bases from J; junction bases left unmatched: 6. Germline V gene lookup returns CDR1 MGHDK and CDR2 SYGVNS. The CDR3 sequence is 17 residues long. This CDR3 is CASSEFQQGISGNTIYF. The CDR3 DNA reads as TGTGCCAGCAGTGAATTCCAACAGGGGATCTCTGGAAACACCATATATTTT.

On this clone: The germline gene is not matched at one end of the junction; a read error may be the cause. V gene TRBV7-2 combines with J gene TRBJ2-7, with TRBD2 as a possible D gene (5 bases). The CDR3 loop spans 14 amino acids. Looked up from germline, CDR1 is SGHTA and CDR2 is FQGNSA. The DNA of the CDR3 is TGTGCCAGCAGCCTAGCTTCCGGACCCTACGAGCAGTACTTC. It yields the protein CASSLASGPYEQYF.

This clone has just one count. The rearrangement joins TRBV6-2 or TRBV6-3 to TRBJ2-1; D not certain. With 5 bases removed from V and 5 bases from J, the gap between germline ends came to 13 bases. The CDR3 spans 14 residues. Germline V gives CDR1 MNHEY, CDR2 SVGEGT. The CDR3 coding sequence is TGTGCCAGCAGTCCACGCTGGGGTAACAATGAGCAGTTCTTC. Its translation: CASSPRWGNNEQFF.

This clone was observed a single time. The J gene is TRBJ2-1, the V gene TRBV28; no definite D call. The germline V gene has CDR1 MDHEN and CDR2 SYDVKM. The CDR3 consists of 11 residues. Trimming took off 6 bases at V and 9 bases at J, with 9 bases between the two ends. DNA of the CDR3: TGTGCCAGCAGAACATGGTCTGAGCAGTTCTTC. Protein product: CASRTWSEQFF.